This T cell receptor (beta chain) emerged from a study of cytotoxic CD8 clonotypes in ibrutinib-treated CLL. Study-wide results and caveats: Samples from sustained-remission and progressing patients were taken at different times. At ibrutinib response, clonality increased, and at progression it declined back toward baseline.

TCRdb's table, derived via immunoSEQ multiplex PCR, lists solely in-frame clones and lacks some. The sample includes under 200,000 clones, roughly 86% of them seen just once. Trimming removed 5 bases at V and 7 bases at J, with 17 bases between. The CDR3 is made up of 14 amino acids. The germline gives CDR1 MDHEN, CDR2 SYDVKM. This clone was seen only a few times. Its antigen is not known. The TCR was taken from a human donor with chronic lymphocytic leukemia. This specimen consisted of PBMCs, obtained after 12 months of ibrutinib treatment. This chain uses TRBV28 with TRBJ1-1; D not certain. CDR3 in DNA: TGTGCCAGCAGTCCTGGTAGAAACAGAATTGAAGCTTTCTTT. Protein sequence: CASSPGRNRIEAFF.